A single sample is the source of the 17 T cell receptor beta chains below, sequenced in a study of OX40 agonist ivuxolimab in advanced cancers. The table came from immunoSEQ multiplex PCR; TCRdb's copy has only in-frame clones and leaves some out. Of roughly 57,000 clones in the sample, about 85% were seen once. The sample was CD4+ or CD8+ T cells sorted from blood, taken in a trial of the OX40 agonist ivuxolimab. All receptors come from an adult with an advanced solid tumor such as melanoma, head and neck, liver or kidney cancer.

The chain carries TRBV18 and TRBJ1-3; D possibly corresponds to TRBD1 (5 bases). The CDR3 loop spans 14 amino acids. Between the trimmed V and J ends, which lost 6 bases and 0 bases, there was a span of 9 bases. Germline V lookup: CDR1 KGHSH, CDR2 LQKENI. CDR3 in DNA: TGTGCCAGCTCCCGGGACCTCTCTGGAAACACCATATATTTT. Protein product: CASSRDLSGNTIYF.

The chain carries TRBV7-9 and TRBJ1-6, with D tentatively TRBD1 (5 bases). Germline V gene sequence: CDR1 SEHNR, CDR2 FQNEAQ (reference sequence). Trimming shortened V by 5 bases and J by 10 bases, and 12 bases separated the two germline ends. This CDR3 region has 13 residues. For the CDR3, the DNA is TGTGCCAGCAGCCTGATGGGGGACTCACCCCTCCACTTT. It translates to CASSLMGDSPLHF.

This chain uses TRBV6-6 with TRBJ2-7, with 11 bases lining up with TRBD2. Germline V gene sequence: CDR1 MNHNY, CDR2 SVGAGI (reference sequence). The CDR3 runs 14 residues. J was trimmed by 4 bases and V by 5 bases; bases with no gene match: 4. The CDR3 bases are TGTGCCAGCAGTACTACTAGCGGGAGTTACGAGCAGTACTTC. The encoded protein is CASSTTSGSYEQYF.

The chain couples TRBV25-1 to TRBJ2-2, with 10 bases matching TRBD2. This CDR3 spans 17 amino acids. CDR1 MGHDK and CDR2 SYGVNS come from the germline V gene. V lost 5 bases to trimming and J lost 4 bases; unmatched junction nucleotides: 10. The CDR3 spells CASSPGLARLGTGELFF. The CDR3 region has the DNA TGTGCCAGCAGTCCGGGACTAGCGCGCTTGGGCACCGGGGAGCTGTTTTTT.

This chain connects TRBV10-3 to TRBJ2-5; 10 bases fit TRBD2. Judging by the DNA end, TRBJ2-7 fits better; the J call may be wrong. This CDR3 has 15 residues. Germline V gene data show CDR1 as ENHRY and CDR2 as SYGVKD. In DNA, the CDR3 is TGTGCCATCAGTGTATCTAGCGGGAGCTCGGGCGAGCAGTACTTC. Protein sequence: CAISVSSGSSGEQYF.

V usage is TRBV4-1 and J usage is TRBJ1-1; TRBD1 matches at 10 bases. Unmatched junction bases numbered 2, after V lost 4 bases and J lost 0 bases. This CDR3 has 15 residues. Germline-derived CDR1 and CDR2 are MGHRA and YSYEKL. In DNA form, the CDR3 reads TGCGCCAGCAGCCGGGGACAGGGGATGAACACTGAAGCTTTCTTT. Amino acid sequence: CASSRGQGMNTEAFF.

The chain uses TRBV18 and TRBJ1-3; 7 bases map to TRBD1. The CDR3 has 15 residues. Trimming cost V 3 bases and J 9 bases; bases outside gene matches: 11. Per the germline V gene, CDR1 is KGHSH and CDR2 is LQKENI. Written as DNA, the CDR3 is TGTGCCAGCTCACCTCTAGACAGGGCCGGTCTCACCATATATTTT. It codes for CASSPLDRAGLTIYF. The full variable domain, in which reference TRBV18 and TRBJ1-3 provide the parts outside the CDR3, is NAGVMQNPRHLVRRRGQEARLRCSPMKGHSHVYWYRQLPEEGLKFMVYLQKENIIDESGMPKERFSAEFPKEGPSILRIQQVVRGDSAAYFCASSPLDRAGLTIYFGEGSWLTVV.

This clone came up a few times. The CDR3 sequence: CASSSNQGAWETQYF. The CDR3 DNA is TGTGCCAGCAGCTCGAACCAGGGGGCATGGGAGACCCAGTACTTC. V is TRBV11-2 and J is TRBJ2-5; 8 positions match TRBD1. In germline, CDR1 is SGHAT, CDR2 FQNNGV. J was trimmed by 5 bases and V by 4 bases; bases with no gene match: 9. CDR3 length: 15 residues.

The DNA of the CDR3 is TGTGCCAGCAGCTTAAGGGGGTTTAGCTCCTACAATGAGCAGTTCTTC. It yields the protein CASSLRGFSSYNEQFF. The chain employs TRBV7-3 and TRBJ2-1; either TRBD1 or TRBD2 may supply D (5 bases each). This CDR3 contains 16 residues. Trimming took off 1 base at V and 0 bases at J, with 10 bases between the two ends. In germline, CDR1 is SGHTA, CDR2 FQGTGA.

This chain links TRBV27 with TRBJ1-5; a possible D gene is TRBD1 (5 bases). V shed 7 bases and J shed 4 bases, with 11 bases lying between them. Per germline, CDR1 MNHEY and CDR2 SMNVEV (reference sequence). CDR3 length: 13 amino acids. DNA of the CDR3: TGTGCCAGCATGGCCAGGGTAAATCAGCCCCAGCATTTT. This gives the protein CASMARVNQPQHF.

The sample holds one count of this clone. This sequence joins TRBV6-1 and TRBJ2-5; maybe TRBD2 (5 bases). The V and J ends lost 1 base and 4 bases respectively, with 13 bases between them. Germline assignment: CDR1 MNHNS and CDR2 SASEGT. The CDR3 runs to 15 residues. CDR3 in DNA: TGTGCCAGCAGTGAAGAAGGGCTAGCTCGAGAGACCCAGTACTTC. It translates to CASSEEGLARETQYF.

The V and J genes are TRBV27 and TRBJ1-2; D uncertain. Germline V gene data show CDR1 as MNHEY and CDR2 as SMNVEV (reference sequence). The V gene lost 3 bases and the J gene lost 1 base, with 9 bases spanning the gap. CDR3 size: 14 residues. As DNA, the CDR3 is TGTGCCAGCAGTTTTAATGGGTTTAACTATGGCTACACCTTC. Residues: CASSFNGFNYGYTF.

The CDR3 sequence is CASSFPRGLNYGYTF. CDR3 coding DNA: TGTGCCAGCAGTTTCCCAAGGGGGCTTAACTATGGCTACACCTTC. The chain employs TRBV28 and TRBJ1-2; 7 positions agree with TRBD1. Trimming took 3 bases from V and 1 from J; bases not matched to a gene: 5. The CDR3 loop spans 15 amino acids. Germline-derived CDR1 and CDR2 are MDHEN and SYDVKM.

As DNA, the CDR3 is TGTGCCAGCAGCTTAGCGGGACAGGGGGCAAATACGCAGTATTTT. It encodes CASSLAGQGANTQYF. V is TRBV7-9 and J is TRBJ2-3; 12 bases map to TRBD1. This CDR3 has 15 amino acids. With V trimmed by 0 bases and J by 7 bases, 2 bases remained unmatched. CDR1 and CDR2 from the germline V gene are SEHNR and FQNEAQ (reference sequence).

This clone showed up just once. V gene TRBV5-1 combines with J gene TRBJ2-5; the D gene is possibly TRBD1 (6 bases). The CDR3 covers 14 residues. Germline lookup yields CDR1 SGHRS and CDR2 YFSETQ. Trimming stripped 2 bases from V and 3 bases from J, with 11 bases between. The CDR3 DNA reads TGCGCCAGCAGCTTCGTGGGGGCCGAAGAGACCCAGTACTTC. This gives the protein CASSFVGAEETQYF.

DNA for the CDR3: TGTGCCAGCAGTTCCCGGGACAGGGGGCGCTACGAGCAGTACTTC. The encoded protein is CASSSRDRGRYEQYF. The rearrangement joins TRBV5-4 to TRBJ2-5; 12 nucleotides align to TRBD1. TRBJ2-7 explains the end of the DNA better; the J call may be wrong. This CDR3 is 15 amino acids long. The germline gives CDR1 SGHNT, CDR2 YYREEE (reference sequence).

The CDR3 region is CASSEDLQTRGSYNEQFF. CDR3 in DNA: TGTGCCAGCAGTGAAGACTTGCAGACTAGAGGGTCCTACAATGAGCAGTTCTTC. The V gene is TRBV6-1, the J gene TRBJ2-1; possible D gene TRBD2, 6 bases. Germline V lookup: CDR1 MNHNS, CDR2 SASEGT. CDR3 length: 18 amino acids. The germline V and J ends were trimmed by 1 base and 1 base, with 17 bases remaining between them.